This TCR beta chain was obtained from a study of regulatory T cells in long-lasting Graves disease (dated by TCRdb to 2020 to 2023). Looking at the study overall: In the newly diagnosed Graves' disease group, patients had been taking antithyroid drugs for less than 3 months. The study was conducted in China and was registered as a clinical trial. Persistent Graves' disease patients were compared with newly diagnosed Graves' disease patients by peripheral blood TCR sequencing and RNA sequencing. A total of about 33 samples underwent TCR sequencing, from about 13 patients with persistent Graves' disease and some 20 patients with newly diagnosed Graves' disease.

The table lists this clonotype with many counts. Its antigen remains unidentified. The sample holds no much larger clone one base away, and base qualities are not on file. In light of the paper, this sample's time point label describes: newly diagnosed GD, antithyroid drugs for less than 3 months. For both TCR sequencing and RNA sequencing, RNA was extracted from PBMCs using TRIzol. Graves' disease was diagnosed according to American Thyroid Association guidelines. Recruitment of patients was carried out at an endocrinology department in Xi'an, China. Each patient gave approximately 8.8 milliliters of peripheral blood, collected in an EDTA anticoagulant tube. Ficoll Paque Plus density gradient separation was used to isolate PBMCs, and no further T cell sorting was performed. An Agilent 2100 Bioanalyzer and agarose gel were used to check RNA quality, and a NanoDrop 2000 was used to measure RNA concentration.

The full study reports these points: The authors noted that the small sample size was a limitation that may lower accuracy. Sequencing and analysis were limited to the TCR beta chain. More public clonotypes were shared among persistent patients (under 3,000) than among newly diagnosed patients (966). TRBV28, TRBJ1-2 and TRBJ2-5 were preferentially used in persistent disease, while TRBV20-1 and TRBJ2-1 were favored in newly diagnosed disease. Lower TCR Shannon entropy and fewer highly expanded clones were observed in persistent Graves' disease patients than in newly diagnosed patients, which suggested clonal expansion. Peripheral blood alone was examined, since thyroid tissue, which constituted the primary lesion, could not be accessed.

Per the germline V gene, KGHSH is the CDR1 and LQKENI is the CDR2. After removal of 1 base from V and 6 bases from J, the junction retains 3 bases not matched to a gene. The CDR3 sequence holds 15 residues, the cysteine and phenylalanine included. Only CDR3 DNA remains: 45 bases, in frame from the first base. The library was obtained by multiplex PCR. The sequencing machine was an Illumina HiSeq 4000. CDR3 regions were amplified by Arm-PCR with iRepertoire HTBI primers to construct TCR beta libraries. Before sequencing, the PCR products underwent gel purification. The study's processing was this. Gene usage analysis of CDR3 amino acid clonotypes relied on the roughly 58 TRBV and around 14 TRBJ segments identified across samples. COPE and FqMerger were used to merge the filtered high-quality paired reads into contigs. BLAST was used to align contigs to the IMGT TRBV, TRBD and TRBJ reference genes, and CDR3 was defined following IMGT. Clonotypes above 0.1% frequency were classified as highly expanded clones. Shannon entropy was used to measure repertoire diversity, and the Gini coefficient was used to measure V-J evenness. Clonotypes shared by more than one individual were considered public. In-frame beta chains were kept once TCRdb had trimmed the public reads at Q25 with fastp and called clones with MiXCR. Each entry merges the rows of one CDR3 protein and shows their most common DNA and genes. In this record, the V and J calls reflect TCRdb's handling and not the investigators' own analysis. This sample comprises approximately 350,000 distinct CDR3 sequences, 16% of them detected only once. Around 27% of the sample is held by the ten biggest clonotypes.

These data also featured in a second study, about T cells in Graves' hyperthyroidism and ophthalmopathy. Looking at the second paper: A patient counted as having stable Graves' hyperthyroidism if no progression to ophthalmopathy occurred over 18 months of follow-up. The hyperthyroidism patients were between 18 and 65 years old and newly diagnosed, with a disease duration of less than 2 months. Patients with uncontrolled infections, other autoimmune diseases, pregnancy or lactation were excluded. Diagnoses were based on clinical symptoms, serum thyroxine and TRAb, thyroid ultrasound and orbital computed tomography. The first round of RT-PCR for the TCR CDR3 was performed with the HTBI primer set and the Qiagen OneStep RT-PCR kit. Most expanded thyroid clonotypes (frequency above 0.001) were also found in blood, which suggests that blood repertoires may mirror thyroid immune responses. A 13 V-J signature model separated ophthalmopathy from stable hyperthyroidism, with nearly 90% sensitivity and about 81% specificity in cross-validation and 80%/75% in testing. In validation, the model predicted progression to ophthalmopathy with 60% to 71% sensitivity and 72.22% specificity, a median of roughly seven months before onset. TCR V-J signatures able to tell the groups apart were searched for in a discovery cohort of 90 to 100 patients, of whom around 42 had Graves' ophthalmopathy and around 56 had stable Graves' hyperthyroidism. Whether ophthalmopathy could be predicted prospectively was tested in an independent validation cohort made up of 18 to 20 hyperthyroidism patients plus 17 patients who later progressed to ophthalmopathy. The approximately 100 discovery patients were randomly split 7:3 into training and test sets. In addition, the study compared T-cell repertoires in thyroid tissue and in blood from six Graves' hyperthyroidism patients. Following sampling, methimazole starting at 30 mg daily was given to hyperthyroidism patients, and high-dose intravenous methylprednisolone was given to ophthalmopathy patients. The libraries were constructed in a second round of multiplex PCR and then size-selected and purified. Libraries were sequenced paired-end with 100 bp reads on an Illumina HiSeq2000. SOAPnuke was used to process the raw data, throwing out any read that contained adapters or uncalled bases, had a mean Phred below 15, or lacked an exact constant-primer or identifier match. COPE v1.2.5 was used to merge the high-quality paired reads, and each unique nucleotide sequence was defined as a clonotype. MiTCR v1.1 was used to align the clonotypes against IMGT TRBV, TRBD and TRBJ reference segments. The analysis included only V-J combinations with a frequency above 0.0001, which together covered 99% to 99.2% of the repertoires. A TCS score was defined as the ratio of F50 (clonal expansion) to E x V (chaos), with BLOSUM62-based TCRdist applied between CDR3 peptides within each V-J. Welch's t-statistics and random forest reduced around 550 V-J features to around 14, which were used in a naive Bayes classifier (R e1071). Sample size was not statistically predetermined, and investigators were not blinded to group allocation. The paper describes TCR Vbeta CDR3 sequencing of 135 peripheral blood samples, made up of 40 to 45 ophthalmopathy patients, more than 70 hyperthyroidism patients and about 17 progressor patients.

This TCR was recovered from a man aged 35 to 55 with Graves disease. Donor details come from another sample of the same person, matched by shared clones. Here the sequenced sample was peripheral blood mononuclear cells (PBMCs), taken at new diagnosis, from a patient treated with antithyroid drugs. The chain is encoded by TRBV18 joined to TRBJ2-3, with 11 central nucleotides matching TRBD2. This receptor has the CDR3 CASSPLTSGGDTQYF. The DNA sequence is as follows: TGTGCCAGCTCACCACTTACTAGCGGGGGTGATACGCAGTATTTT. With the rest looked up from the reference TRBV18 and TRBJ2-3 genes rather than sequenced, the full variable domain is NAGVMQNPRHLVRRRGQEARLRCSPMKGHSHVYWYRQLPEEGLKFMVYLQKENIIDESGMPKERFSAEFPKEGPSILRIQQVVRGDSAAYFCASSPLTSGGDTQYFGPGTRLTVL.